This T cell receptor beta chain was profiled in a study of T cells in Graves' hyperthyroidism and ophthalmopathy. Regarding the study as a whole: Ophthalmopathy prediction by the model preceded onset by a median about 6 months.

The investigators amplified TCR beta CDR3 regions from RNA transcripts. In the first-round RT-PCR of the TCR CDR3, the HTBI primer set was used. TCRdb passed the multiplex PCR reads through MiXCR, listing each CDR3 protein once. The profile covers around 400,000 distinct CDR3 sequences, with approximately 14% appearing a single time and about a quarter taken by the ten largest. In its sample, this clonotype was seen a few times. The target antigen is unknown. These patients, aged 18 to 65, had recently diagnosed hyperthyroidism lasting under 2 months. Uncontrolled infections, other autoimmune diseases, pregnancy or lactation led to exclusion of patients. Blood was sampled at initial diagnosis of hyperthyroidism, prior to onset of any ophthalmopathy symptoms. Germline V gives CDR1 MNHEY, CDR2 SMNVEV (reference sequence). V dropped 4 bases and J dropped 2; count of bases not matched to a gene: 4. The CDR3 runs to 14 residues.

The sequenced sample consisted of blood. This chain uses TRBV27 with TRBJ2-7; 8 nucleotides match TRBD1. This receptor was obtained from a woman under 30 with Graves' hyperthyroidism that later progressed to Graves' ophthalmopathy. For the CDR3, the DNA is TGTGCCAGCAGTTGGGGGACAGGACCCTACGAGCAGTACTTC. Its protein is CASSWGTGPYEQYF.